This TCR beta chain was sequenced in a study of CD8+CD57+ T cells in acquired aplastic anemia. About the study: The average for DNA from sorted CD4+ and CD8+ cells was about 3.3 ug. Findings of the study overall: Between the patient and control groups, CD8+ Simpson's diversity did not differ significantly.

With regard to this clonotype: The antigen is not known.

Sequencing was done on patients that had shown CD8+CD57+ cell expansion by flow cytometry. Genomic DNA, the template, was used for profiling of the TCR beta VDJ and CDR3. TCRdb redid the calling of the reads with MiXCR, one entry per CDR3 protein. The data hold some 180,000 distinct CDR3 sequences, with roughly 65% observed a single time. From germline, CDR1 is SGHTA and CDR2 FQGNSA. Trimming shortened V by 4 bases and J by 5 bases, and 21 bases separated the two germline ends. The CDR3 covers 16 residues. The TCR was taken from a human donor with aplastic anemia. The chain is built from TRBV7-2 and TRBJ2-7, with a weak D call TRBD1 (6 bases). What was sequenced was sorted CD4+, CD8+, or CD8+CD57+ T cells (not recorded which) from PBMCs. DNA for the CDR3: TGTGCCAGCAGCTCGAACAGGGTTTTCTTCGGGGACGAGCAGTACTTC. Its translation: CASSSNRVFFGDEQYF.